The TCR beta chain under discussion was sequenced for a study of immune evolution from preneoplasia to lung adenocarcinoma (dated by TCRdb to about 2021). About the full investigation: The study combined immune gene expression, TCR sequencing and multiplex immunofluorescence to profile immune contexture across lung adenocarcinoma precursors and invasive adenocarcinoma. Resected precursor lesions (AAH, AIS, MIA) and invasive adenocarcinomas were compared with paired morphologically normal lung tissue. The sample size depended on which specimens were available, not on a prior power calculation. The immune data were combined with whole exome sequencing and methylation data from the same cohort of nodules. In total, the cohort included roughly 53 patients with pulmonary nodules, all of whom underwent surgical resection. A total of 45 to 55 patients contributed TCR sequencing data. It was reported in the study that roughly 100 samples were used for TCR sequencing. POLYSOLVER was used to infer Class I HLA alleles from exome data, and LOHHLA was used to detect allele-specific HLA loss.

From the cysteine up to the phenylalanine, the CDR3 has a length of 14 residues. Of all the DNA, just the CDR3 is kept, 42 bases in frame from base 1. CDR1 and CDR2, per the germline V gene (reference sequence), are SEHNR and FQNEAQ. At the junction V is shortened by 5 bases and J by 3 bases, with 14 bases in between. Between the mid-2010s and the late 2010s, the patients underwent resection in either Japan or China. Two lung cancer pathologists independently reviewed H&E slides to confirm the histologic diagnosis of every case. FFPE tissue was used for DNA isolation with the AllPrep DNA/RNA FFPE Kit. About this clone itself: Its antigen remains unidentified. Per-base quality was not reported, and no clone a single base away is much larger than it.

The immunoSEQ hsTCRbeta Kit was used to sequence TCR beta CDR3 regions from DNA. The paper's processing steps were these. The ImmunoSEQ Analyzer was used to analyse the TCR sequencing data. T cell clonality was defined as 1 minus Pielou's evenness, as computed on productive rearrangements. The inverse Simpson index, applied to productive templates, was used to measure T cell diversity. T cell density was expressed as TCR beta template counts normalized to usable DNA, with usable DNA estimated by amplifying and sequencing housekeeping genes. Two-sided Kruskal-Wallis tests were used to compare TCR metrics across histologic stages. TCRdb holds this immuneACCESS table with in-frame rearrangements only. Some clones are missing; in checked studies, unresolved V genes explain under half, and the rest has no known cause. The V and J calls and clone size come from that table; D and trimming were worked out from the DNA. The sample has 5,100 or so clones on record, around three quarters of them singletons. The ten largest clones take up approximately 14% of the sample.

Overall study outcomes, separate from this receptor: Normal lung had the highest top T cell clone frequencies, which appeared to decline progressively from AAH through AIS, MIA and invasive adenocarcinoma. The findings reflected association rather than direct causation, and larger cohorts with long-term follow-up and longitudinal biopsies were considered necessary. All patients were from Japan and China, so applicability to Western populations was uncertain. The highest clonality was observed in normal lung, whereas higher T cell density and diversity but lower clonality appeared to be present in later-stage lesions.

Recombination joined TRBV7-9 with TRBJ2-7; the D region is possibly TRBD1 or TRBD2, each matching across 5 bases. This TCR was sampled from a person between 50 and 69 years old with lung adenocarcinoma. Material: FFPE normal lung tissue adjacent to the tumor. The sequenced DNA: TGTGCCAGCAGCAACCAGGGAGAGGGCTACGAGCAGTACTTC. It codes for CASSNQGEGYEQYF.